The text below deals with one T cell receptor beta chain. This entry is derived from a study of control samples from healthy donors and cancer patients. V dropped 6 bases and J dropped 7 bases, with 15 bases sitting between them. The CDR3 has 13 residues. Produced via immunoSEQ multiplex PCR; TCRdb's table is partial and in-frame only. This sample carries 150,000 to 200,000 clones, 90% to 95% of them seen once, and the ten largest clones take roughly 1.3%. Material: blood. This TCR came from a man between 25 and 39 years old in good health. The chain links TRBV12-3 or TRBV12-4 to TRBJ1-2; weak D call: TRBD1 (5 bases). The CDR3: CASSPSWTSGYTF. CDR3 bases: TGTGCCAGCAGCCCCTCCTGGACAAGTGGCTACACCTTC.